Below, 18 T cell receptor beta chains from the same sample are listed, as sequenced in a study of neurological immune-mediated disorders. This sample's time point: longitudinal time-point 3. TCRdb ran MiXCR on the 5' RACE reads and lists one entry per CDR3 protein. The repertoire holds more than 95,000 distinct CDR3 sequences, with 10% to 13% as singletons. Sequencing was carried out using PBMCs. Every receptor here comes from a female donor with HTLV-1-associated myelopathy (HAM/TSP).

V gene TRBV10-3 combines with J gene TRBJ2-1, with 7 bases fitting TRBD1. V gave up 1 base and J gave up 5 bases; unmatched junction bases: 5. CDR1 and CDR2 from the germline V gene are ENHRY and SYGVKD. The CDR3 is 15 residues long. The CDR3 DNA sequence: TGTGCCATCAGTGAGTTACAGGGACAGCACAATGAGCAGTTCTTC. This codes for CAISELQGQHNEQFF.

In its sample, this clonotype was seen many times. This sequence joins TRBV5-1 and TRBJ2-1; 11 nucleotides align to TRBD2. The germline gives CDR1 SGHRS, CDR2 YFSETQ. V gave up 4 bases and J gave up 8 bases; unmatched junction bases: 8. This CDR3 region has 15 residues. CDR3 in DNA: TGCGCCAGCAGCGCTAGCGGGGGGCCTGAGTATGAGCAGTTCTTC. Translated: CASSASGGPEYEQFF.

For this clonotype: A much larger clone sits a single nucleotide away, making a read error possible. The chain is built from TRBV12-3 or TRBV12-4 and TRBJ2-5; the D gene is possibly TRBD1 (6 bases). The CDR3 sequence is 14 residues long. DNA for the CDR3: TGTGCCAGCAGTTTTGGCCTGGGACAAGAGACCGAGTACTTC. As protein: CASSFGLGQETEYF.

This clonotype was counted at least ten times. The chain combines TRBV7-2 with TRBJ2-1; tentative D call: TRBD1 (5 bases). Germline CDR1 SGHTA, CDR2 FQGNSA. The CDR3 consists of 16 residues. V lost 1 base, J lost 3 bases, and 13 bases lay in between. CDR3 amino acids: CASSLGGAVNYNEQFF. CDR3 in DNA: TGTGCCAGCAGCTTAGGTGGGGCCGTAAACTACAATGAGCAGTTCTTC.

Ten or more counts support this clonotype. The CDR3 protein is CSARGRRGSSTDTQYF. For the CDR3, the DNA is TGCAGTGCTAGAGGAAGGCGGGGGTCTAGCACAGATACGCAGTATTTT. The V and J genes are TRBV20-1 and TRBJ2-3, with 7 bases aligning to TRBD2. From germline, CDR1 is DFQATT and CDR2 SNEGSKA (reference sequence). The CDR3 contains 16 residues. Trimming took 1 base from V and 0 from J; bases not matched to a gene: 7.

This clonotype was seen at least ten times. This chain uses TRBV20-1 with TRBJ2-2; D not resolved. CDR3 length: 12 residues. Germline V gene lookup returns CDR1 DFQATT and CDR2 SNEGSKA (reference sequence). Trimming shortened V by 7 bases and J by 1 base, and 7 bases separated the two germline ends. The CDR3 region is CSVLGNTGELFF. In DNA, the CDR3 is TGCAGTGTCTTGGGGAACACCGGGGAGCTGTTTTTT.

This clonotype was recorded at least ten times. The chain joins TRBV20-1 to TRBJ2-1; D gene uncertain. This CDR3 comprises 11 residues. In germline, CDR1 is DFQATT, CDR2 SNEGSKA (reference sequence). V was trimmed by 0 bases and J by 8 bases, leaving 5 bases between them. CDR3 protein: CSAREYDEQFF. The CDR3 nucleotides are TGCAGTGCTAGAGAATACGATGAGCAGTTCTTC.

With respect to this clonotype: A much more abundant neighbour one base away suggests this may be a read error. The CDR3 region is CATRFTSASVSGAIQRITDTQYF. The CDR3 DNA is TGTGCCACCCGGTTTACATCCGCCTCGGTCAGTGGGGCTATACAACGAATCACAGATACGCAGTATTTT. The rearrangement uses TRBV6-5 and TRBJ2-3; D perhaps matches TRBD1 (5 bases). V was cut by 10 bases and J by 2 bases, with 43 bases left in between. The germline gives CDR1 MNHEY, CDR2 SVGAGI. The CDR3 is 23 residues long.

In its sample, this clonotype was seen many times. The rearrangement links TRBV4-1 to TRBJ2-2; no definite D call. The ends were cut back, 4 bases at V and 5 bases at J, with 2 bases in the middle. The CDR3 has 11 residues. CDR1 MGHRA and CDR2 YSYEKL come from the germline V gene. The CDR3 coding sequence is TGCGCCAGCAGCCGTACCGGGGAGCTGTTTTTT. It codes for CASSRTGELFF.

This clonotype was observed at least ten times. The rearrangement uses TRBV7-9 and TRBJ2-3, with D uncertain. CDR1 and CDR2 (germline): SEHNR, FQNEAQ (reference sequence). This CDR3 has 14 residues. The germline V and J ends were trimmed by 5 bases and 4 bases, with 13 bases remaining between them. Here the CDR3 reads CASSQSGASDTQYF. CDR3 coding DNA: TGTGCCAGCAGCCAGAGTGGCGCCTCAGATACGCAGTATTTT.

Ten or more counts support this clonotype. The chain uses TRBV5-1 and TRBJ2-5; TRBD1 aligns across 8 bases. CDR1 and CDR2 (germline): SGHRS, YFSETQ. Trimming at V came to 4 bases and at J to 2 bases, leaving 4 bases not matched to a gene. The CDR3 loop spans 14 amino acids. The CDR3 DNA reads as TGCGCCAGCAGCCAAGGGACAGGACAAGAGACCCAGTACTTC. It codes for CASSQGTGQETQYF. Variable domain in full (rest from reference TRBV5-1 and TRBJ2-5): KAGVTQTPRYLIKTRGQQVTLSCSPISGHRSVSWYQQTPGQGLQFLFEYFSETQRNKGNFPGRFSGRQFSNSRSEMNVSTLELGDSALYLCASSQGTGQETQYFGPGTRLLVL.

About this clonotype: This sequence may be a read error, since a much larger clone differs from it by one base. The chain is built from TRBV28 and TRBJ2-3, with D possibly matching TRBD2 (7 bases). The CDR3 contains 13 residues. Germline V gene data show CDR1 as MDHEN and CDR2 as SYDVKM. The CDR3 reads CSTTGRGTDTQYF. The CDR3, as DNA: TGTTCCACCACAGGGAGGGGCACAGATACGCAGTATTTT. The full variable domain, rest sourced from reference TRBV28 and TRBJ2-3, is DVKVTQSSRYLVKRTGEKVFLECVQDMDHENMFWYRQDPGLGLRLIYFSYDVKMKEKGDIPEGYSVSREKKERFSLILESASTNQTSMYLCSTTGRGTDTQYFGPGTRLTVL.

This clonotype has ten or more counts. The CDR3 DNA follows: TGCGCCAGCAGCTCAGGGGCCCGGGGAGCACCTAATGAAAAACTGTTTTTT. Encoded protein: CASSSGARGAPNEKLFF. The J gene is TRBJ1-4, the V gene TRBV5-1, with TRBD1 as a possible D gene (6 bases). The CDR3 spans 17 residues. Trimming cost V 3 bases and J 3 bases, with 18 bases left between them. Germline loops: CDR1 SGHRS, CDR2 YFSETQ.

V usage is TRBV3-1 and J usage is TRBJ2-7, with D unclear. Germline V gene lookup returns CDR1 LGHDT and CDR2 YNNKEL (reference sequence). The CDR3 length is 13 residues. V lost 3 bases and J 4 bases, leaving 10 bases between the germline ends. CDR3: CASSHLAAYEQYF. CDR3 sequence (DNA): TGTGCCAGCAGCCACCTGGCGGCGTACGAGCAGTACTTC.

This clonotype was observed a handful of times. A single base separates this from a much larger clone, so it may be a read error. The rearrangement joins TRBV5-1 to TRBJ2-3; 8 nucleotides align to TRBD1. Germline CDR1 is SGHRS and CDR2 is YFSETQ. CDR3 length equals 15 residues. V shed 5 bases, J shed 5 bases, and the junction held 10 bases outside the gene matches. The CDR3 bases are TGCGCCAGCAGGTCGGGACAGGTGGATGTAGATACGCAGTATTTT. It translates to CASRSGQVDVDTQYF.

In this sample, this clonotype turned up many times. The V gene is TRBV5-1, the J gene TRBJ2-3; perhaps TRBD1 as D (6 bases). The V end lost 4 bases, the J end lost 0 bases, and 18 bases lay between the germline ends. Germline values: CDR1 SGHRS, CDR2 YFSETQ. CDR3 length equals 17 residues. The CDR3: CASSQNWGRTSTDTQYF. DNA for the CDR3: TGCGCCAGCAGCCAAAATTGGGGGCGGACTAGCACAGATACGCAGTATTTT.

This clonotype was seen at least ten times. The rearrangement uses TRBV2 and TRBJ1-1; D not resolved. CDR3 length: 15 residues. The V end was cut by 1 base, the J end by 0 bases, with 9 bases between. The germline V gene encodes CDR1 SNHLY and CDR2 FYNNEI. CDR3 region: CASSEVGQLNTEAFF. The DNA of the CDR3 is TGTGCCAGCAGTGAAGTTGGTCAGTTGAACACTGAAGCTTTCTTT.

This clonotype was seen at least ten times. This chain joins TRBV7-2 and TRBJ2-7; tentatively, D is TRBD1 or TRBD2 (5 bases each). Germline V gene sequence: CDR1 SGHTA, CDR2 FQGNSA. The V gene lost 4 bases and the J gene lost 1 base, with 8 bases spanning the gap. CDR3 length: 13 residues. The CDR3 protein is CASSWGPSYEQYF. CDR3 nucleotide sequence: TGTGCCAGCAGCTGGGGACCATCCTACGAGCAGTACTTC.